The rows below give T cell receptor beta chains drawn from one sample of a study of cytomegalovirus exposure and HLA in healthy donors. Profiled with immunoSEQ multiplex PCR; TCRdb holds only in-frame clones, not every one. Here the sample spans about 110,000 clones, about two thirds being singletons. Sequencing was carried out using PBMCs. The receptors were sampled from a man aged 25 to 40 in good health and CMV-seropositive. The CDR3 runs from the conserved cysteine through the conserved F or W. The D gene is left open where the match is weak. A row's size may be missing; if present it is once, few, many or a size class.

j_call | clone_size | v_call | d_call | cdr3_nt | cdr3_aa
TRBJ2-5 | - | TRBV27 | TRBD2 | TGTGCCAGCAGTCTTAGCGGGAGCTCGGCCCAGTACTTC | CASSLSGSSAQYF
TRBJ2-3 | few | TRBV30 | - | TGTGCCTGGAGTGTCGGGGGTCGACTCCCAGACACAGATACGCAGTATTTT | CAWSVGGRLPDTDTQYF
TRBJ2-3 | - | TRBV6-4 | - | TGTGCCAGCAGTGAGAGGAGCACAGATACGCAGTATTTT | CASSERSTDTQYF
TRBJ1-5 | - | TRBV6-1 | - | TGTGCCAGCAGGGAGGATCAAGTCACGACCCAGCATTTT | CASREDQVTTQHF
TRBJ2-1 | once | TRBV11-2 | - | TGTGCCAGCAGCTTAGGGACTATCCCCAATGAGCAGTTCTTC | CASSLGTIPNEQFF
TRBJ2-3 | - | TRBV2 | - | TGTGCCCACAGGAGGGGGCGGACAGATACGCAGTATTTT | CAHRRGRTDTQYF
TRBJ2-1 | - | TRBV9 | TRBD2 | TGTGCCAGCAGCCCGAGGTGGGGGAGGGGCTACAATGAGCAGTTCTTC | CASSPRWGRGYNEQFF
TRBJ2-3 | - | TRBV10-3 | - | TGTGCCATCAGTGAACTCGCCGTCCCAGATACGCAGTATTTT | CAISELAVPDTQYF
TRBJ2-1 | - | TRBV5-1 | - | TGCGCCAGCAGCTCGTCGACGGGGGAGCTCAATGAGCAGTTCTTC | CASSSSTGELNEQFF
TRBJ2-3 | - | TRBV5-1 | TRBD1 | TGCGCCAGCATCCGGACAGGGGACACAGATACGCAGTATTTT | CASIRTGDTDTQYF
TRBJ2-1 | - | TRBV9 | TRBD2 | TGTGCCAGCAGCGAGAATAGCGGGTCAGGCTCCTACAATGAGCAGTTCTTC | CASSENSGSGSYNEQFF
TRBJ1-6 | - | TRBV5-6 | TRBD1 | TGTGCCAGCAGCCTATTACCGACAGGGAGGAGGAATTCACCCCTCCACTTT | CASSLLPTGRRNSPLHF
TRBJ2-2 | few | TRBV5-6 | - | TGTGCCAGCAGCTTGTTATCCTCCTCAATAACACCCGGGGAGCTGTTTTTT | CASSLLSSSITPGELFF
TRBJ1-2 | - | TRBV7-9 | TRBD1 | TGTGCCAGCAGCTTAACGACAGTCCCCTCAGGACAGGGTGGCTACACCTTC | CASSLTTVPSGQGGYTF
TRBJ2-3 | - | TRBV5-6 | - | TGTGCCAGCACCCCGGGGGTAAGGGTGCAACTGCCCTTCACAGATACGCAGTATTTT | CASTPGVRVQLPFTDTQYF
TRBJ2-4 | once | TRBV14 | - | TGTGCCAGCGGGGCTGGGCTAGCGACGAACATTCAGTACTTC | CASGAGLATNIQYF
TRBJ2-6 | once | TRBV9 | TRBD2 | TGTGCCAGCAGCGTAGAATTGGGAGGGCAGGACCGCCCGGGGGCCAACGTCCTGACTTTC | CASSVELGGQDRPGANVLTF
TRBJ1-4 | - | TRBV29-1 | - | TGCAGCGTTGTCGCCTGGGGGGGAACTAATGAAAAACTGTTTTTT | CSVVAWGGTNEKLFF
TRBJ1-1 | - | TRBV7-8 | - | TGTGCCAGCACCCGGGGAGGGAACACTGAAGCTTTCTTT | CASTRGGNTEAFF
TRBJ1-1 | - | TRBV10-3 | TRBD1 | TGTGCCATCAGTATTTCCGGACAGGGAAGTACTGAAGCTTTCTTT | CAISISGQGSTEAFF
TRBJ2-2 | - | TRBV19 | TRBD2 | TGTGCCAGTAGTCCCCGCCTAGCGGGGGGGCCTATGGGAGGAAACACCGGGGAGCTGTTTTTT | CASSPRLAGGPMGGNTGELFF
TRBJ2-2 | - | TRBV19 | - | TGTGCCAGTAGTGCCCGACTACCCCGGGACACCGGGGAGCTGTTTTTT | CASSARLPRDTGELFF
TRBJ1-3 | - | TRBV6-1 | - | TGTGCCAGCAGTGAAGCGGAGGGAGTTGTCGGAAACACCATATATTTT | CASSEAEGVVGNTIYF
TRBJ1-2 | - | TRBV7-2 | - | TGTGCCAGCAGCTTACCAGTGTCTAACTATGGCTACACCTTC | CASSLPVSNYGYTF
TRBJ2-1 | - | TRBV11-3 | - | TGTGCCAGCAGCTTAGACGGGACTTACAATGAGCAGTTCTTC | CASSLDGTYNEQFF
TRBJ1-2 | few | TRBV7-6 | - | TGTGCCAGCAGCTTAGCGCCGGACAGTTGGGGTGGCTACACCTTC | CASSLAPDSWGGYTF
TRBJ1-3 | - | TRBV4-3 | - | TGCGCCAGCAGCCAAGATCGGTCGACAGGAGGTGGAAACACCATATATTTT | CASSQDRSTGGGNTIYF
TRBJ2-1 | once | TRBV27 | - | TGTGCCAGCAGTTTAAGGTTTACGAGGGGGAGCTACAATGAGCAGTTCTTC | CASSLRFTRGSYNEQFF
TRBJ1-1 | - | TRBV29-1 | TRBD1 | TGCAGCGTTGAAGATGCCGGGCAGGGGGCGAGCACTGAAGCTTTCTTT | CSVEDAGQGASTEAFF
TRBJ2-2 | - | TRBV4-3 | TRBD2 | TGCGCCAGCAGCCAAGATCCAGCGGGAGCCACCGGGGAGCTGTTTTTT | CASSQDPAGATGELFF
TRBJ2-1 | - | TRBV7-3 | TRBD2 | TGTGCCAGCAGTCCGGCCGGGACTAGCGGTTTTTATGAGCAGTTCTTC | CASSPAGTSGFYEQFF
TRBJ2-3 | - | TRBV5-1 | TRBD1 | TGCGCCAGCAGCCTGCAGGGACAGGGGAGCACAGATACGCAGTATTTT | CASSLQGQGSTDTQYF
TRBJ2-5 | few | TRBV6-4 | TRBD1 | TGTGCCACCCGGAACGGACAGGGGGCAAGGGAGACCCAGTACTTC | CATRNGQGARETQYF
TRBJ2-5 | - | TRBV5-1 | TRBD2 | TGCGCCAGTAACAAGGCTAGCGGGTTCCAAGAGACCCAGTACTTC | CASNKASGFQETQYF
TRBJ2-6 | - | TRBV28 | - | TGTGCCAGCAGTACGGGGAACTCTGGGGCCAACGTCCTGACTTTC | CASSTGNSGANVLTF
TRBJ2-1 | few | TRBV25-1 | - | TGTGCCAGCAGTGAAGCTGCAGCCTACCCCAGGCAGCAGTTCTTC | CASSEAAAYPRQQFF
TRBJ1-1 | few | TRBV6-4 | TRBD1 | TGTGCCAGCAGTCCAACGACAGGGGCAAAGGGGACTGAAGCTTTCTTT | CASSPTTGAKGTEAFF
TRBJ2-5 | - | TRBV19 | TRBD1 | TGTGCCAGTAGTAGATACAGGGGGCCCCAAGAGACCCAGTACTTC | CASSRYRGPQETQYF
TRBJ1-3 | - | TRBV12-5 | - | TGTGCTAGTGGTTTCAGGGGTATCGGAAACACCATATATTTT | CASGFRGIGNTIYF
TRBJ1-2 | few | TRBV9 | TRBD1 | TGTGCCAGCAGCGTCCCAGGGGGCGGCGGCTACACCTTC | CASSVPGGGGYTF
TRBJ2-4 | few | TRBV12-5 | TRBD1 | TGTGCTAGTGGTCACGGACAGGGACCCATTCAGTACTTC | CASGHGQGPIQYF
TRBJ1-4 | few | TRBV6-6 | TRBD1 | TGTGCCAGCCAGGACAGGAATGAAAAACTGTTTTTT | CASQDRNEKLFF
TRBJ1-5 | few | TRBV5-6 | - | TGTGCCAGCAGCTTGGACCGGGTCCCTTTT | CASSLDRVPF
TRBJ2-7 | few | TRBV11-2 | - | TGTGCCAGCAGCTTAGATCAGGCAATCGCCCGATTC | CASSLDQAIARF
TRBJ1-1 | - | TRBV10-2 | - | TGCGCCAGCAGTATCTCAGAGGAGGCCCCGAACACTGAAGCTTTCTTT | CASSISEEAPNTEAFF
TRBJ2-3 | - | TRBV28 | TRBD1 | TGTGCCAGCAGCCCTCAACAGGGGGGTGATACGCAGTATTTT | CASSPQQGGDTQYF
TRBJ1-1 | once | TRBV9 | TRBD1 | TGTGCCAGCAGCTTCAGGGGGTCTGACACTGAAGCTTTCTTT | CASSFRGSDTEAFF
TRBJ2-1 | - | TRBV5-1 | - | TGCGCCAGCAGCTTACAGGGTAGTTCCTACAATGAGCAGTTCTTC | CASSLQGSSYNEQFF